Shown below are 23 T cell receptor beta chains from a single sample sequenced in a study of blood T cells in healthy people across ages. It was with a sample-barcoded 5' primer and a J-beta primer mix that a second PCR of about 6 to 12 cycles was run. TCRdb reprocessed the 5' RACE reads with MiXCR, giving one entry per CDR3 protein. The table lists some 1.7 million distinct CDR3 sequences, roughly 27% of them singletons. Sequences were obtained from blood. All receptors derive from a young woman in good health.

This clonotype has a count of ten or more. CDR3 sequence: CAFLETGFLLYYGYTF. The CDR3 nucleotides are TGTGCCTTCCTTGAGACAGGTTTTTTACTTTACTATGGCTACACCTTC. The chain carries TRBV6-5 and TRBJ1-2; tentative D call: TRBD1 (6 bases). Deletions cut 11 bases from V and 3 bases from J, with 25 bases between. Looked up from germline, CDR1 is MNHEY and CDR2 is SVGAGI. The CDR3 consists of 16 residues.

This clonotype was seen more than once but under ten times. The CDR3 sequence: CASSLAGGHLEQYF. The CDR3 region has the DNA TGTGCCAGCAGTTTAGCGGGGGGGCATCTCGAGCAGTACTTC. The chain recombines TRBV27 with TRBJ2-4, with 9 bases fitting TRBD2. The DNA end is a closer match to TRBJ2-7, so the J assignment may be wrong. Germline assignment: CDR1 MNHEY and CDR2 SMNVEV (reference sequence). The CDR3 is 14 residues long.

V usage is TRBV5-1 and J usage is TRBJ2-3; TRBD1 matches at 10 bases. CDR1 is SGHRS, CDR2 YFSETQ, per germline. The CDR3 is made up of 18 amino acids. V shed 3 bases, J shed 2 bases, and the junction held 12 bases outside the gene matches. This CDR3 reads CASSSRDRGSLPTDTQYF. CDR3 nucleotide sequence: TGCGCCAGCAGCTCCCGGGACAGGGGTTCTTTGCCCACAGATACGCAGTATTTT.

The rearrangement joins TRBV20-1 to TRBJ2-3, with TRBD2 matching 8 bases. The CDR3 loop spans 14 amino acids. The germline V gene has CDR1 DFQATT and CDR2 SNEGSKA (reference sequence). Unmatched junction bases numbered 4, after V lost 1 base and J lost 4 bases. The CDR3 loop is CSARGLAMADTQYF. CDR3 nucleotides: TGCAGTGCTAGAGGACTAGCGATGGCAGATACGCAGTATTTT.

The chain links TRBV3-1 to TRBJ2-7, with 7 bases matching TRBD1. Germline V gene lookup returns CDR1 LGHDT and CDR2 YNNKEL (reference sequence). The CDR3 is 15 amino acids. V dropped 1 base and J dropped 2; count of bases not matched to a gene: 5. CDR3 region: CASSQGGTVPYEQYF. The CDR3 DNA reads as TGTGCCAGCAGCCAAGGTGGGACAGTCCCCTACGAGCAGTACTTC.

The V gene is TRBV20-1, the J gene TRBJ1-1, with 8 bases matching TRBD1. The V gene's germline CDR1 is DFQATT and CDR2 SNEGSKA (reference sequence). J was trimmed by 1 base and V by 0 bases; bases with no gene match: 4. This CDR3 is 15 amino acids long. The CDR3 loop reads CSARDLGQGNTEAFF. CDR3 in DNA: TGCAGTGCTAGAGATCTTGGACAGGGGAACACTGAAGCTTTCTTT.

This clonotype was counted many times. The chain combines TRBV6-5 with TRBJ2-7; tentatively, D is TRBD1 (5 bases). From germline, CDR1 is MNHEY and CDR2 SVGAGI. The CDR3 is 15 amino acids. V lost 2 bases to trimming and J lost 2 bases, with 13 bases between them. CDR3 nucleotide sequence: TGTGCCAGCAGTTACAACAGGCACCATACCTACGAGCAGTACTTC. Its protein is CASSYNRHHTYEQYF.

This clonotype was seen more than once but under ten times. The chain combines TRBV9 with TRBJ2-3, with 11 nucleotides matching TRBD2. The junction had 3 bases not matched to a gene; V was cut back by 0 bases and J by 0 bases. The CDR3 loop spans 17 amino acids. CDR1 and CDR2 from the germline V gene are SGDLS and YYNGEE. CDR3 protein: CASSVASGGPSTDTQYF. The CDR3 DNA is TGTGCCAGCAGCGTAGCTAGCGGGGGGCCGAGCACAGATACGCAGTATTTT.

Only a few counts were recorded for this clonotype. The chain combines TRBV4-1 with TRBJ2-1, with 15 positions matching TRBD2. The V gene's germline CDR1 is MGHRA and CDR2 YSYEKL. CDR3 length equals 17 residues. With V trimmed by 4 bases and J by 4 bases, 5 bases remained unmatched. CDR3 in DNA: TGCGCCAGCAGCCGGACTAGCGGGGGGGTTACATACAATGAGCAGTTCTTC. As protein: CASSRTSGGVTYNEQFF.

This clonotype was counted ten times or more. The gene calls are TRBV5-1 and TRBJ2-7, with 8 bases fitting TRBD1. The germline CDR1 and CDR2 sequences are SGHRS and YFSETQ. J lost 3 bases, V lost 4 bases, and 6 bases had no gene match. This CDR3 has 14 residues. CDR3 nucleotides: TGCGCCAGCAGCGCAGGACAGGGAGGCTACGAGCAGTACTTC. Its translation: CASSAGQGGYEQYF. The full variable domain, in which reference TRBV5-1 and TRBJ2-7 provide the parts outside the CDR3, is KAGVTQTPRYLIKTRGQQVTLSCSPISGHRSVSWYQQTPGQGLQFLFEYFSETQRNKGNFPGRFSGRQFSNSRSEMNVSTLELGDSALYLCASSAGQGGYEQYFGPGTRLTVT.

This clonotype was counted between two and nine times. This chain joins TRBV29-1 and TRBJ2-2; D is unresolved. V was shortened by 5 bases and J by 6 bases, with 7 bases between the two germline ends. The germline V gene has CDR1 SQVTM and CDR2 ANQGSEA. The CDR3 has 11 amino acids. Here the CDR3 reads CSVLGAGELFF. Here the CDR3 DNA reads TGCAGCGTTTTAGGAGCCGGGGAGCTGTTTTTT.

This clonotype turned up a few times. V is TRBV4-3 and J is TRBJ2-3, with D perhaps matching TRBD2 (5 bases). This CDR3 is built from 17 residues. Germline lookup yields CDR1 LGHNA and CDR2 YSLEER. The ends were cut back, 0 bases at V and 0 bases at J, with 13 bases in the middle. The CDR3 loop is CASSQDPSRTSTDTQYF. In nucleotides, the CDR3 is TGCGCCAGCAGCCAAGACCCCAGCAGGACTAGCACAGATACGCAGTATTTT.

This clonotype was seen many times. The chain has TRBV29-1 and TRBJ2-1, with 9 positions matching TRBD2. CDR3 length: 12 amino acids. Germline V lookup: CDR1 SQVTM, CDR2 ANQGSEA. V shed 5 bases, J shed 9 bases, and the junction held 5 bases outside the gene matches. CDR3 in amino acids: CSVLAGNPEQFF. In DNA form, the CDR3 reads TGCAGCGTTCTAGCGGGAAATCCTGAGCAGTTCTTC.

The chain links TRBV12-3 or TRBV12-4 to TRBJ2-7; D is perhaps TRBD1 or TRBD2 (5 bases each). The CDR3 has 14 amino acids. V was clipped by 6 bases and J by 5 bases, with 17 bases between them. The CDR3 sequence is CASSRGPGNDEQYF. DNA of the CDR3: TGTGCCAGCAGCCGGGGCCCTGGGAACGACGAGCAGTACTTC.

The V and J genes are TRBV7-9 and TRBJ2-5; D is perhaps TRBD1 or TRBD2 (5 bases each). The ends were cut back, 2 bases at V and 3 bases at J, with 13 bases in the middle. The CDR3 runs to 15 residues. Germline loops: CDR1 SEHNR, CDR2 FQNEAQ (reference sequence). Here the CDR3 DNA reads TGTGCCAGCAGCTTATCGGGACCTAAAAAAGAGACCCAGTACTTC. Translation: CASSLSGPKKETQYF.

This clonotype was observed many times. V gene TRBV7-2 combines with J gene TRBJ2-5; D not certain. V was cut by 1 base and J by 0 bases, with 9 bases left in between. Germline V gives CDR1 SGHTA, CDR2 FQGNSA. There are 15 residues in the CDR3. CDR3 amino acids: CASSLGYPYQETQYF. CDR3 DNA sequence: TGTGCCAGCAGCTTAGGATACCCGTACCAAGAGACCCAGTACTTC.

V gene TRBV7-2 combines with J gene TRBJ1-2; 7 positions match TRBD1. The trim removed 2 bases at V and 4 bases at J, leaving 7 bases unmatched. The CDR3 is 15 residues long. Germline V gene data show CDR1 as SGHTA and CDR2 as FQGNSA. In DNA form, the CDR3 reads TGTGCCAGCAGCTTAAATCGGAACAGGGGCTATGGCTACACCTTC. Residues: CASSLNRNRGYGYTF.

The chain combines TRBV18 with TRBJ2-7; tentatively, D is TRBD2 (6 bases). The CDR3 length is 15 residues. Trimming removed 3 bases from V and 4 bases from J, with 16 bases in between. Germline lookup yields CDR1 KGHSH and CDR2 LQKENI. In DNA, the CDR3 is TGTGCCAGCTCACCTTTGGCTCTAGCGTCGTACGAGCAGTACTTC. It translates to CASSPLALASYEQYF.

In its sample, this clonotype was seen a few times. The V call is TRBV7-9, the J call TRBJ2-5; D might be TRBD1 (6 bases). V was pared by 5 bases and J by 5 bases, with 27 bases between. This CDR3 is 18 amino acids long. From germline, CDR1 is SEHNR and CDR2 FQNEAQ (reference sequence). Here the CDR3 DNA reads TGTGCCAGCAGCACCACCGAAGGCCTCCTTAGTCAGGGGGAGACCCAGTACTTC. This translates into CASSTTEGLLSQGETQYF.

The chain joins TRBV5-1 to TRBJ2-7; 7 nucleotides match TRBD2. Germline V CDR1 and CDR2: SGHRS, YFSETQ. J gave up 5 bases and V 0 bases, and 11 bases lay outside the gene matches. The CDR3 loop spans 16 amino acids. In DNA form, the CDR3 reads TGCGCCAGCAGCTTGGCCGGGGGGTATGGGCGCGACGAGCAGTACTTC. Protein: CASSLAGGYGRDEQYF.

The J gene is TRBJ2-7, the V gene TRBV30; 15 bases are a match to TRBD2. There are 17 residues in the CDR3. Looked up from germline, CDR1 is GTSNPN and CDR2 is SVGIG (reference sequence). With 5 bases clipped from V and 7 bases from J, the junction kept 15 bases outside the gene matches. The CDR3 coding sequence is TGTGCCTGGCATGGACTAGCGGGGGGGCCCGGTTACAATGAGCAGTACTTC. Its protein is CAWHGLAGGPGYNEQYF.

This clonotype has only a few counts. The chain uses TRBV7-9 and TRBJ1-2, with D tentatively TRBD1 (6 bases). This CDR3 contains 15 residues. Germline-derived CDR1 and CDR2 are SEHNR and FQNEAQ (reference sequence). V was cut by 5 bases and J by 8 bases, with 21 bases left in between. This CDR3 is CASSHPTEGGGGYTF. CDR3 DNA: TGTGCCAGCAGCCACCCAACGGAGGGGGGCGGCGGCTACACCTTC. The variable domain in full, completed from reference TRBV7-9 and TRBJ1-2, reads DTGVSQNPRHKITKRGQNVTFRCDPISEHNRLYWYRQTLGQGPEFLTYFQNEAQLEKSRLLSDRFSAERPKGSFSTLEIQRTEQGDSAMYLCASSHPTEGGGGYTFGSGTRLTVV.

Many counts were recorded for this clonotype. This chain links TRBV12-3 or TRBV12-4 with TRBJ2-6, with TRBD1 identical over 7 bases. V gave up 2 bases and J gave up 0 bases; unmatched junction bases: 7. The CDR3 contains 18 residues. The CDR3 region is CASSLYGRDSSGANVLTF. The CDR3 DNA follows: TGTGCCAGCAGTTTATATGGACGGGACAGCTCTGGGGCCAACGTCCTGACTTTC.